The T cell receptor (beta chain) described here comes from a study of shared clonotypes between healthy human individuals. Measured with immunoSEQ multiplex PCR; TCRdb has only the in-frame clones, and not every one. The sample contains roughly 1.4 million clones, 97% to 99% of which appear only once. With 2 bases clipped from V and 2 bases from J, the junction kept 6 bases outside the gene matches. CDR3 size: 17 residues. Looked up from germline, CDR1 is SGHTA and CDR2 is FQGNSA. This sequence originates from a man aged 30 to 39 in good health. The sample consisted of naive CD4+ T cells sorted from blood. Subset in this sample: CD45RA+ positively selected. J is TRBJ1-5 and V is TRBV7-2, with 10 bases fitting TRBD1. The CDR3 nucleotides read TGTGCCAGCAGCTTACGACAGGGGGCCGGTGGCAATCAGCCCCAGCATTTT. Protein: CASSLRQGAGGNQPQHF.